This T cell receptor beta chain was documented in a study of shared clonotypes between healthy human individuals. Overall study: The cohort comprised a couple of women and a few men. Their ages spanned 18 to 49 years. Plates per donor: three CD4 naive, three CD4 memory, two CD8 naive, one CD8 memory.

CDR1 and CDR2 from the germline V gene are MNHEY and SVGAGI. The length of the CDR3 is 15 residues. V lost 0 bases, J lost 0 bases, and 5 bases lay in between. Donors comprised healthy HIV-negative adults lacking recent acute infections or vaccinations. To note about this clone: At the DNA level, this CDR3 is encoded by other sequences in the same sample as well.

Using immunoSEQ multiplex PCR, the repertoire was profiled, and TCRdb retains in-frame clones only, with some absent. The table includes about 2.3 million clones, around 92% detected once. The V call is TRBV6-5, the J call TRBJ1-4; tentative D call: TRBD1 (5 bases). Input material: naive CD4+ T cells from PBMCs. Subset reported: CD45RA+ positively selected. The sequence was obtained from a man younger than 35 in good health. Some clones in this sample may be carry-over from other donors' samples. CDR3 sequence reads: CASSYSGATNEKLFF. CDR3 nucleotide sequence: TGTGCCAGCAGTTACTCGGGGGCAACTAATGAAAAACTGTTTTTT.